Presented here are 29 T cell receptor beta chains from one specimen sequenced in a study of beta chain features in type 1 diabetes. The authors reverse transcribed all of the isolated RNA, so sequencing captured expressed TCRB transcripts. Libraries were prepared by immunoSEQ multiplex PCR; TCRdb keeps only in-frame clonotypes and omits some of them. Of about 210,000 clones in the sample, under 13% were seen once. Sequenced material: central memory CD4+ T cells from blood. These receptors came from a man between 18 and 29 years old in good health.

Regarding this clone: The sample contains more than one DNA sequence encoding this CDR3. The chain couples TRBV30 to TRBJ1-5; D gene ambiguous. Deletions cut 2 bases from V and 0 bases from J, with 8 bases between. Germline CDR1 reads GTSNPN; CDR2 reads SVGIG (reference sequence). There are 14 residues in the CDR3. The chain's CDR3 is CAWSRGASNQPQHF. The CDR3 coding sequence is TGTGCCTGGAGTCGGGGTGCTAGCAATCAGCCCCAGCATTTT.

V usage is TRBV18 and J usage is TRBJ2-3; D ambiguous. The CDR3 is 14 amino acids. Germline CDR1 and CDR2: KGHSH and LQKENI. V was cut by 2 bases and J by 2 bases, with 8 bases left in between. The CDR3 reads CASSPVKNTDTQYF. The CDR3 coding sequence is TGTGCCAGCTCACCAGTGAAAAACACAGATACGCAGTATTTT.

The chain links TRBV7-2 to TRBJ1-1; D is ambiguous. From germline, CDR1 is SGHTA and CDR2 FQGNSA. V shed 2 bases and J shed 1 base, with 8 bases lying between them. The CDR3 has 14 residues. CDR3 nucleotides: TGTGCCAGCAGCTTAAGCGTGACGAACACTGAAGCTTTCTTT. Amino acid sequence: CASSLSVTNTEAFF.

This clone was observed a few times. V and J are TRBV29-1 and TRBJ2-2, with D unresolved. The germline CDR1 and CDR2 sequences are SQVTM and ANQGSEA. V dropped 4 bases and J dropped 4 bases, with 10 bases sitting between them. This CDR3 is built from 13 residues. The CDR3 bases are TGCAGCGTTGGGTGGGGTGGCACCGGGGAGCTGTTTTTT. It yields the protein CSVGWGGTGELFF.

This clone appeared a few times. This rearrangement joins TRBV18 to TRBJ2-7; D call uncertain. V was pared by 6 bases and J by 3 bases, with 18 bases between. The CDR3 is 15 amino acids. Germline values: CDR1 KGHSH, CDR2 LQKENI. In DNA form, the CDR3 reads TGTGCCAGCTCGCGCCTCGATGGGTTTCTCTACGAGCAGTACTTC. Amino acids: CASSRLDGFLYEQYF. Full variable domain (missing parts from reference TRBV18 and TRBJ2-7): NAGVMQNPRHLVRRRGQEARLRCSPMKGHSHVYWYRQLPEEGLKFMVYLQKENIIDESGMPKERFSAEFPKEGPSILRIQQVVRGDSAAYFCASSRLDGFLYEQYFGPGTRLTVT.

The chain has TRBV2 and TRBJ2-1; 11 bases are a match to TRBD1. The CDR3 extends over 15 amino acids. The junction had 8 bases not matched to a gene; V was cut back by 5 bases and J by 8 bases. Looked up from germline, CDR1 is SNHLY and CDR2 is FYNNEI. For the CDR3, the DNA is TGTGCCAGCAGTTATTCGAGGACAGGGGGCGATGAGCAGTTCTTC. Protein sequence: CASSYSRTGGDEQFF.

The rearrangement links TRBV30 to TRBJ1-2; tentatively, D is TRBD1 (5 bases). The CDR3 sequence is 12 residues long. CDR1 is GTSNPN, CDR2 SVGIG, per germline (reference sequence). Trimming took 1 base from V and 6 from J, leaving 9 bases between them. The DNA for the CDR3 is TGTGCCTGGAGTGAAGAGGGGAATGGCTACACCTTC. This translates into CAWSEEGNGYTF. Variable domain in full (rest from reference TRBV30 and TRBJ1-2): SQTIHQWPATLVQPVGSPLSLECTVEGTSNPNLYWYRQAAGRGLQLLFYSVGIGQISSEVPQNLSASRPQDRQFILSSKKLLLSDSGFYLCAWSEEGNGYTFGSGTRLTVV.

This clone was observed a few times. CDR3 sequence: CSLGTAYEQYF. CDR3 in DNA: TGCAGCCTAGGGACAGCCTACGAGCAGTACTTC. J is TRBJ2-7 and V is TRBV20-1; 7 bases are a match to TRBD1. In germline, CDR1 is DFQATT, CDR2 SNEGSKA (reference sequence). The CDR3 is made up of 11 amino acids.

The chain combines TRBV7-2 with TRBJ2-7, with D uncertain. The CDR3 extends over 14 amino acids. Germline values: CDR1 SGHTA, CDR2 FQGNSA. V shed 6 bases and J shed 3 bases, with 15 bases lying between them. The CDR3 loop is CASRGPSGFYEQYF. In DNA form, the CDR3 reads TGTGCCAGCAGAGGGCCTTCTGGATTCTACGAGCAGTACTTC.

The rearrangement links TRBV6-6 to TRBJ2-1; TRBD1 agrees at 10 bases. V was pared by 6 bases and J by 4 bases, with 6 bases of the junction left unmatched. Germline V gene lookup returns CDR1 MNHNY and CDR2 SVGAGI (reference sequence). The CDR3 runs 15 residues. The CDR3 DNA sequence: TGTGCCAGCAGGGGGGACAGGGGAAGTTACAATGAGCAGTTCTTC. This codes for CASRGDRGSYNEQFF.

The gene calls are TRBV9 and TRBJ2-5, with D possibly being TRBD1 or TRBD2 (5 bases each). V was shortened by 0 bases and J by 1 base, with 10 bases between the two germline ends. Per the germline V gene, CDR1 is SGDLS and CDR2 is YYNGEE. The CDR3 is 15 amino acids. The CDR3 DNA reads TGTGCCAGCAGCGTAGCCACCGGGGCCCAAGAGACCCAGTACTTC. Its translation: CASSVATGAQETQYF.

The chain is built from TRBV5-4 and TRBJ2-1; D unclear. The CDR3 has 15 amino acids. Germline CDR1 SGHNT, CDR2 YYREEE (reference sequence). Trimming removed 0 bases at V and 0 bases at J, with 7 bases between. For the CDR3, the DNA is TGTGCCAGCAGCTTGGATGGCTTCTCCTACAATGAGCAGTTCTTC. Residues: CASSLDGFSYNEQFF.

This clone has only a few counts. This chain joins TRBV7-6 and TRBJ2-1; D remains unclear. CDR3 length: 15 residues. Trimming took 1 base from V and 0 from J, leaving 7 bases between them. Germline V gene data show CDR1 as SGHVS and CDR2 as FNYEAQ. This CDR3 reads CASSLGQVSYNEQFF. The CDR3 DNA sequence: TGTGCCAGCAGCTTAGGGCAGGTCTCCTACAATGAGCAGTTCTTC.

This clone was detected only a few times. The CDR3 nucleotides are TGTGCCACCAGCAGAGTGGAAGGGGAGCAGTACTTC. It is translated as CATSRVEGEQYF. This chain uses TRBV15 with TRBJ2-7; D remains ambiguous. This CDR3 comprises 12 residues. Trimming took 1 base from V and 7 from J, leaving 8 bases between them. The V gene's germline CDR1 is LNHNV and CDR2 YYDKDF (reference sequence).

V is TRBV19 and J is TRBJ2-5; no reliable D call. There are 14 residues in the CDR3. Per the germline V gene, CDR1 is LNHDA and CDR2 is SQIVND (reference sequence). V was trimmed by 7 bases and J by 0 bases, leaving 12 bases between them. Here the CDR3 reads CASTPTQNQETQYF. The CDR3, as DNA: TGTGCCAGTACCCCGACCCAGAACCAAGAGACCCAGTACTTC.

This clone was recorded many times. This sequence joins TRBV11-1 and TRBJ2-5, with a tentative D call TRBD1 (5 bases). CDR1 is SGHAT, CDR2 FQDESV, per germline (reference sequence). With 4 bases removed from V and 4 bases from J, the gap between germline ends came to 13 bases. CDR3 length: 14 amino acids. The chain's CDR3 is CASSSKAGSETQYF. CDR3 in DNA: TGTGCCAGCAGCTCCAAGGCAGGGTCAGAGACCCAGTACTTC.

In its sample, this clone was seen a few times. The V and J genes are TRBV20-1 and TRBJ1-2; D gene unclear. Germline V gene sequence: CDR1 DFQATT, CDR2 SNEGSKA (reference sequence). The CDR3 extends over 11 amino acids. V shed 2 bases and J shed 7 bases, with 8 bases lying between them. Here the CDR3 reads CSARQATGYTF. Written as DNA, the CDR3 is TGCAGTGCTAGACAGGCCACTGGCTACACCTTC.

Many counts were recorded for this clone. J is TRBJ2-1 and V is TRBV9, with D perhaps given as TRBD1 or TRBD2 (5 bases each). Trimming shortened V by 3 bases and J by 7 bases, and 17 bases separated the two germline ends. The CDR3 contains 15 residues. Germline lookup yields CDR1 SGDLS and CDR2 YYNGEE. The CDR3 is CASSEGPGLTNEQFF. CDR3 DNA sequence: TGTGCCAGCAGCGAGGGACCGGGGCTGACGAATGAGCAGTTCTTC.

This clone was seen repeatedly, ten times or more. At the DNA level, this CDR3 is encoded by other sequences in the same sample as well. The rearrangement links TRBV5-6 to TRBJ2-1; 10 bases match TRBD1. The germline V gene encodes CDR1 SGHDT and CDR2 YYEEEE. The CDR3 consists of 16 residues. Germline trimming cut 4 bases from V and 6 bases from J; bases unmatched to any gene: 10. CDR3 sequence (DNA): TGTGCCAGCAGCCGTCCGGGACAGGGGTCTTCCAATGAGCAGTTCTTC. It yields the protein CASSRPGQGSSNEQFF.

This clone came up a few times. V usage is TRBV18 and J usage is TRBJ2-7; D is unresolved. Germline V CDR1 and CDR2: KGHSH, LQKENI. The CDR3 is 13 residues long. Trimming took off 5 bases at V and 2 bases at J, with 10 bases between the two ends. CDR3 nucleotides: TGTGCCAGCTCAGGGGATCCGCCCTACGAGCAGTACTTC. Its protein product is CASSGDPPYEQYF.

This clone turned up a few times. The chain uses TRBV7-2 and TRBJ2-1; D may be TRBD1 (5 bases). V was cut by 7 bases and J by 2 bases, with 9 bases left in between. Germline-derived CDR1 and CDR2 are SGHTA and FQGNSA. The CDR3 contains 13 residues. CDR3 loop: CASMKGPYNEQFF. The CDR3 DNA is TGTGCCAGCATGAAGGGGCCCTACAATGAGCAGTTCTTC.

A few counts support this clone. V usage is TRBV9 and J usage is TRBJ2-5; 12 bases match TRBD2. The germline gives CDR1 SGDLS, CDR2 YYNGEE. The CDR3 is 18 residues long. Trimming removed 0 bases from V and 4 bases from J; junction bases left unmatched: 10. CDR3 in DNA: TGTGCCAGCAGCGTAGGAGCTAGCGGGAGGGCCATGATAGAGACCCAGTACTTC. Its translation: CASSVGASGRAMIETQYF. Full variable domain (remainder filled in from reference TRBV9 and TRBJ2-5): DSGVTQTPKHLITATGQRVTLRCSPRSGDLSVYWYQQSLDQGLQFLIQYYNGEERAKGNILERFSAQQFPDLHSELNLSSLELGDSALYFCASSVGASGRAMIETQYFGPGTRLLVL.

The chain joins TRBV19 to TRBJ1-5, with 7 bases fitting TRBD1. The junction had 6 bases not matched to a gene; V was cut back by 9 bases and J by 4 bases. The germline gives CDR1 LNHDA, CDR2 SQIVND (reference sequence). The CDR3 loop spans 13 amino acids. Here the CDR3 DNA reads TGTGCCAGGCCTAACAGGGGAAATCAGCCCCAGCATTTT. Translated: CARPNRGNQPQHF.

The table lists this clone with a few counts. V usage is TRBV2 and J usage is TRBJ1-5; no clear D gene. V shed 7 bases and J shed 4 bases, with 11 bases lying between them. This CDR3 has 13 residues. CDR1 is SNHLY and CDR2 is FYNNEI in the germline V gene. Here the CDR3 reads CASNQDPNQPQHF. CDR3 nucleotides: TGTGCCAGCAATCAGGATCCAAATCAGCCCCAGCATTTT.

In its sample, this clone was seen once. This chain uses TRBV4-3 with TRBJ1-2; D is possibly TRBD1 (5 bases). The CDR3 spans 16 residues. V lost 0 bases and J 4 bases, leaving 15 bases between the germline ends. Germline lookup yields CDR1 LGHNA and CDR2 YSLEER. Here the CDR3 DNA reads TGCGCCAGCAGCCAAGATTGGGGGGACGGATCCTATGGCTACACCTTC. Amino acids: CASSQDWGDGSYGYTF.

Only a few counts were recorded for this clone. Written as DNA, the CDR3 is TGTGCCAGCAGTACGGGACTAGTTACAGATACGCAGTATTTT. This gives the protein CASSTGLVTDTQYF. The chain is built from TRBV2 and TRBJ2-3; 8 positions agree with TRBD2. This CDR3 has 14 amino acids. V lost 5 bases, J lost 3 bases, and 4 bases stayed unmatched. Germline V lookup: CDR1 SNHLY, CDR2 FYNNEI.

This rearrangement joins TRBV5-4 to TRBJ2-5; 8 positions agree with TRBD1. This CDR3 is built from 14 residues. Germline CDR1 is SGHNT and CDR2 is YYREEE (reference sequence). V lost 4 bases, J lost 5 bases, and 7 bases stayed unmatched. The CDR3 is CASSPQGARETQYF. CDR3 coding DNA: TGTGCCAGCAGCCCCCAGGGGGCGCGGGAGACCCAGTACTTC.

Only a few counts were recorded for this clone. The gene calls are TRBV30 and TRBJ1-4; D not resolved. Per the germline V gene, CDR1 is GTSNPN and CDR2 is SVGIG (reference sequence). The V end lost 6 bases, the J end lost 4 bases, and 18 bases lay between the germline ends. CDR3 size: 15 residues. CDR3 sequence reads: CACSISSHLNEKLFF. CDR3 bases: TGTGCCTGCTCTATTTCCAGTCACCTTAATGAAAAACTGTTTTTT.

As for this clone: At the DNA level, this CDR3 is encoded by other sequences in the same sample as well. This chain joins TRBV7-9 and TRBJ2-7; maybe TRBD1 (5 bases). In germline, CDR1 is SEHNR, CDR2 FQNEAQ (reference sequence). The length of the CDR3 is 15 residues. V dropped 5 bases and J dropped 0 bases, with 14 bases sitting between them. The CDR3 loop reads CASSRDSLSSYEQYF. CDR3 in DNA: TGTGCCAGCAGCCGAGACAGCCTGAGCTCCTACGAGCAGTACTTC.